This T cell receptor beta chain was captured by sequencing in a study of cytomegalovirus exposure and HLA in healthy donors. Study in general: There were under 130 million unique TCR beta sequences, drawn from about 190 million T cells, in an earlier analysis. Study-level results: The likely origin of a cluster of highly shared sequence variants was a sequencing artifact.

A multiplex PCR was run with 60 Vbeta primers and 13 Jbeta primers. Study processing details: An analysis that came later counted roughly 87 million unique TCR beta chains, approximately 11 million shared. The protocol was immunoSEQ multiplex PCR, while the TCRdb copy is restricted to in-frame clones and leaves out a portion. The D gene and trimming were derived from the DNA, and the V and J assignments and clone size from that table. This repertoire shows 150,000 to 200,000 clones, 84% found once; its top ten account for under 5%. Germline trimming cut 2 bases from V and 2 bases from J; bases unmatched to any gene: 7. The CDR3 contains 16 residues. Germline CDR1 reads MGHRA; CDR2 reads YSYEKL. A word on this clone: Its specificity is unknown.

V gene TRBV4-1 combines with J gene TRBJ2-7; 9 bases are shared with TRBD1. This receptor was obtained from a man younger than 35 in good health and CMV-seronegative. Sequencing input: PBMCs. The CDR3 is CASSQYSGTGTYEQYF. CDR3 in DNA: TGCGCCAGCAGCCAATATTCCGGGACAGGGACCTACGAGCAGTACTTC.